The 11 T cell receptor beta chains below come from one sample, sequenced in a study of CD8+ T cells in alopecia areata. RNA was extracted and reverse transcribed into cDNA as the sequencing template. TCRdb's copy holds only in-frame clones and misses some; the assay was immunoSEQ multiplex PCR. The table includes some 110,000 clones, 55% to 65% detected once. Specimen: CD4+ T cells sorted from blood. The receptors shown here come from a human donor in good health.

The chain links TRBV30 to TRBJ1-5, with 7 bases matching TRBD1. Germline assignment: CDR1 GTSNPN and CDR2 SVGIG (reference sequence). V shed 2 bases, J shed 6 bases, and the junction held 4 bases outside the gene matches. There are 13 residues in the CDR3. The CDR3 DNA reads TGTGCCTGGAGTCAAGGGGGCGGTCAGCCCCAGCATTTT. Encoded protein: CAWSQGGGQPQHF.

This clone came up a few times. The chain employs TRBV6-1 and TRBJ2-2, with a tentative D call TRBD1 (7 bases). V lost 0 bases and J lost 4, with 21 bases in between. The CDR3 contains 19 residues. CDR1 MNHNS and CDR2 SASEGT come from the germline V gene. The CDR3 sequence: CASSEAVKGARGGTGELFF. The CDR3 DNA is TGTGCCAGCAGTGAAGCGGTCAAGGGGGCTAGGGGAGGCACCGGGGAGCTGTTTTTT.

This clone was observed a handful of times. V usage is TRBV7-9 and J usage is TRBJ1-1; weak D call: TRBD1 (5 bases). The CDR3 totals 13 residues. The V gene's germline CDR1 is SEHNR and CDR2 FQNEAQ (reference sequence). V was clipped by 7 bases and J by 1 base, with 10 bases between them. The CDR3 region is CASNRGENTEAFF. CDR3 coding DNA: TGTGCCAGCAACCGGGGGGAGAACACTGAAGCTTTCTTT.

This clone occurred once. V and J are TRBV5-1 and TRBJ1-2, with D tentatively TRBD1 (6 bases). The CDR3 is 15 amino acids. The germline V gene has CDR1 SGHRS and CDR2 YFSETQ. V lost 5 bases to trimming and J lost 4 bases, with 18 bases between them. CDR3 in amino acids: CASSATGTGGYGYTF. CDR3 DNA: TGCGCCAGCAGTGCTACAGGGACCGGGGGCTATGGCTACACCTTC. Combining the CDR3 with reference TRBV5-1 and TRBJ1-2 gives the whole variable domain KAGVTQTPRYLIKTRGQQVTLSCSPISGHRSVSWYQQTPGQGLQFLFEYFSETQRNKGNFPGRFSGRQFSNSRSEMNVSTLELGDSALYLCASSATGTGGYGYTFGSGTRLTVV.

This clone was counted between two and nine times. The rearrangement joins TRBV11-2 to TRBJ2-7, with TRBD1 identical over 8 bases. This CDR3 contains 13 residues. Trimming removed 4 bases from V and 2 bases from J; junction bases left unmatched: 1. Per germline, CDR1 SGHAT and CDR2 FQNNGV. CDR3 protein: CASSSDRAYEQYF. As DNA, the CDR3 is TGTGCCAGCAGCTCGGACAGGGCCTACGAGCAGTACTTC.

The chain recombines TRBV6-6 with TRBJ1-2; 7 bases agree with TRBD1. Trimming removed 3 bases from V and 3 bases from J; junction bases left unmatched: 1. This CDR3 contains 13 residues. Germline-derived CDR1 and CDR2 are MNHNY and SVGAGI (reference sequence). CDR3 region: CASSYTGDYGYTF. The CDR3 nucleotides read TGTGCCAGCAGTTATACAGGGGACTATGGCTACACCTTC.

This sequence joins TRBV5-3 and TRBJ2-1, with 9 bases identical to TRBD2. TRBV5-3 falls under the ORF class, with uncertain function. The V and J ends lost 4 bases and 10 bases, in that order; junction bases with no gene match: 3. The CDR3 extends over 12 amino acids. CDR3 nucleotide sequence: TGTGCCAGAAGCGACGGGACTAGCGAGCAGTTCTTC. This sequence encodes CARSDGTSEQFF.

The chain's CDR3 is CASGRNRGQGSGANVLTF. CDR3 bases: TGTGCCAGCGGACGAAACAGGGGTCAAGGATCTGGGGCCAACGTCCTGACTTTC. The rearrangement links TRBV11-2 to TRBJ2-6, with 7 bases that match TRBD1. CDR1 is SGHAT, CDR2 FQNNGV, per germline. There are 18 residues in the CDR3. V dropped 8 bases and J dropped 1; count of bases not matched to a gene: 14.

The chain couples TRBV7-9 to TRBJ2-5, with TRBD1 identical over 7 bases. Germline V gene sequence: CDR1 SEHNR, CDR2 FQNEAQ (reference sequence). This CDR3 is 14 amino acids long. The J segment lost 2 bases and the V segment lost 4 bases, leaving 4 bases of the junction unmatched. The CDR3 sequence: CASSSDRRQETQYF. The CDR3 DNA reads TGTGCCAGCAGCTCGGACAGGAGACAAGAGACCCAGTACTTC.

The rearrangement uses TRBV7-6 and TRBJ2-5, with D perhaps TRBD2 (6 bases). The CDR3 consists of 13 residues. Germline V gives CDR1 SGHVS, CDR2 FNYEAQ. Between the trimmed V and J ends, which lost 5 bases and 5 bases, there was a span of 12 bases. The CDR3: CASSLTRGETQYF. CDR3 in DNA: TGTGCCAGCAGCCTCACACGGGGGGAGACCCAGTACTTC.

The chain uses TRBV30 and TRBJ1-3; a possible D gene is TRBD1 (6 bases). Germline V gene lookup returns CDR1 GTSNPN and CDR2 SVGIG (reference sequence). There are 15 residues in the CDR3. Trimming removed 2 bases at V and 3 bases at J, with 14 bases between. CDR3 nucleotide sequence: TGTGCCTGGAGTATAGGGGGAATCAGTGGAAACACCATATATTTT. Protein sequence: CAWSIGGISGNTIYF.